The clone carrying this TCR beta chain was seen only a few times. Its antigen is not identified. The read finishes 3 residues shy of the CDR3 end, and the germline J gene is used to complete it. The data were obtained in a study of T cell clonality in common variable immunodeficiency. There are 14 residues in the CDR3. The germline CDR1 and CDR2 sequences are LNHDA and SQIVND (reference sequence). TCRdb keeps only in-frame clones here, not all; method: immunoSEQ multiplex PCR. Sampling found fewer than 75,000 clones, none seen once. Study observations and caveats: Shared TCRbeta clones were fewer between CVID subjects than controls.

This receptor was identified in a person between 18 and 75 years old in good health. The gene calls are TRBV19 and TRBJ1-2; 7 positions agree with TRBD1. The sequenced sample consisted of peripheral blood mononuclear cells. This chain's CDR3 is CASSGRTGAWGYTF. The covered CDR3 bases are TGTGCCAGTAGTGGCAGAACAGGGGCCTGGGGC.